This section outlines one T cell receptor (beta chain) sequence together with its context. Its specificity is unknown. The assay was immunoSEQ multiplex PCR, and TCRdb's table has in-frame clones only and misses some. The sample consists of more than 35,000 clones, 82% of them appearing once. In germline, CDR1 is SEHNR, CDR2 FQNEAQ (reference sequence). The CDR3 is 16 residues long. Trimming removed 3 bases at V and 0 bases at J, with 12 bases between. This sample was included in a study of vaccination effects on CD4 cells after COVID-19. Study-level information: ViraFEST used viral peptide pools to expand antigen-specific CD4+ T cells before sequencing. Participants got two doses of BNT162b2 or mRNA-1273 vaccine. Cultivation was performed at a few million PBMC per well with 10 IU/ml IL-2 and 9.5 to 10 ug/ml peptides added. General study findings and limits: Clones that were induced by infection or by vaccine showed marked contraction late after vaccination.

Once cultured for 10 days, the cells underwent separation to obtain CD4+ T cells. This TCR was recovered from a human donor who received a COVID-19 vaccine. The sequencing used CD4+ T cells from PBMCs cultured without peptide, collected before COVID-19 vaccination. This rearrangement joins TRBV7-9 to TRBJ1-3; D is possibly TRBD1 (5 bases). The CDR3 loop reads CASSFTGPSSGNTIYF. DNA of the CDR3: TGTGCCAGCAGCTTTACAGGTCCTTCCTCTGGAAACACCATATATTTT. The full variable domain, with the rest looked up from reference TRBV7-9 and TRBJ1-3, is DTGVSQNPRHKITKRGQNVTFRCDPISEHNRLYWYRQTLGQGPEFLTYFQNEAQLEKSRLLSDRFSAERPKGSFSTLEIQRTEQGDSAMYLCASSFTGPSSGNTIYFGEGSWLTVV.